One sample yielded the 21 T cell receptor beta chains listed below, sequenced in a study of T-cell reconstitution after alpha-beta-depleted transplantation in children. Unique molecular identifiers were used in preparing the TCRbeta library. Each CDR3 protein is one row after TCRdb ran MiXCR on the PCR reads. The table lists about 900,000 distinct CDR3 sequences, less than 30% of them singletons, with 28% in the top ten. The sample here was PBMCs, mostly from graft donor cells, taken 360 days after TCRalphabeta/CD19-depleted stem cell transplant. The receptors were sampled from a boy under two years old who had a stem cell transplant for SCID, so the T cells may come from the graft donor.

This clonotype was picked up a small number of times. A read error may produce the germline difference seen at one junction end. J is TRBJ2-3 and V is TRBV7-6, with 11 bases that match TRBD2. Germline V gene data show CDR1 as SGHVS and CDR2 as FNYEAQ. The CDR3 runs 20 residues. The CDR3 reads CASSFLAPAGTSGSKDTQYF. The DNA for the CDR3 is TGTGCCAGCAGCTTCCTAGCCCCGGCCGGGACTAGCGGAAGCAAAGATACGCAGTATTTT.

This clonotype has at least ten counts. The V gene is TRBV5-1, the J gene TRBJ2-1; a possible D gene is TRBD1 (7 bases). The CDR3 has 15 amino acids. The V gene's germline CDR1 is SGHRS and CDR2 YFSETQ. The V end was cut by 4 bases, the J end by 4 bases, with 15 bases between. This chain's CDR3 is CASSRGDRPYNEQFF. The CDR3 DNA reads TGCGCCAGCAGCAGGGGGGACAGACCGTACAATGAGCAGTTCTTC.

This chain joins TRBV7-9 and TRBJ1-1, with unresolved D. The CDR3 spans 9 residues. V shed 8 bases and J shed 10 bases, with 8 bases lying between them. Per the germline V gene, CDR1 is SEHNR and CDR2 is FQNEAQ (reference sequence). CDR3 in amino acids: CASEQGAFF. The CDR3 region has the DNA TGTGCCAGCGAGCAAGGAGCTTTCTTT. The full variable domain, with the rest looked up from reference TRBV7-9 and TRBJ1-1, is DTGVSQNPRHKITKRGQNVTFRCDPISEHNRLYWYRQTLGQGPEFLTYFQNEAQLEKSRLLSDRFSAERPKGSFSTLEIQRTEQGDSAMYLCASEQGAFFGQGTRLTVV.

This rearrangement joins TRBV18 to TRBJ2-1; D perhaps matches TRBD1 (5 bases). V was cut by 3 bases and J by 5 bases, with 11 bases left in between. The CDR3 is 14 residues long. Germline CDR1 and CDR2: KGHSH and LQKENI. CDR3 coding DNA: TGTGCCAGCTCACCCGCGACAGATAACAATGAGCAGTTCTTC. Translating gives CASSPATDNNEQFF.

This clonotype was detected only a few times. The CDR3 coding sequence is TGCAGTGCTAGGGGGGATGTGAGTTACAATGAGCAGTTCTTC. This sequence encodes CSARGDVSYNEQFF. This chain joins TRBV20-1 and TRBJ2-1; D assignment may be TRBD1 or TRBD2 (5 bases each). Trimming pared 3 bases from V and 4 bases from J, leaving 13 bases between. Germline assignment: CDR1 DFQATT and CDR2 SNEGSKA (reference sequence). The CDR3 totals 14 residues.

This clonotype was seen a handful of times. The chain joins TRBV6-5 to TRBJ2-3, with D unclear. In germline, CDR1 is MNHEY, CDR2 SVGAGI. The V end was cut by 2 bases, the J end by 10 bases, with 7 bases between. This CDR3 contains 11 residues. CDR3 protein: CASSYGQAQYF. The CDR3 nucleotides are TGTGCCAGCAGTTACGGTCAAGCGCAGTATTTT.

The V gene is TRBV12-3 or TRBV12-4, the J gene TRBJ2-2; possibly TRBD1 or TRBD2 for D (7 bases each). Trimming left V 4 bases short and J 6 bases short, with 15 bases between. The CDR3 length is 15 residues. The CDR3 nucleotides read TGTGCCAGCAGTTCGCGGGGAGGGGGCGCCGGGGAGCTGTTTTTT. Encoded protein: CASSSRGGGAGELFF.

The chain is built from TRBV5-1 and TRBJ2-1; tentative D call: TRBD2 (7 bases). Looked up from germline, CDR1 is SGHRS and CDR2 is YFSETQ. V lost 0 bases and J 8 bases, leaving 12 bases between the germline ends. CDR3 length: 14 amino acids. In nucleotides, the CDR3 is TGCGCCAGCAGCTTGGGGGGGGGCCGAGATGAGCAGTTCTTC. Residues: CASSLGGGRDEQFF.

The rearrangement links TRBV30 to TRBJ2-3; 10 bases map to TRBD2. The CDR3 sequence is 19 residues long. CDR1 is GTSNPN, CDR2 SVGIG, per germline (reference sequence). Germline trimming cut 2 bases from V and 5 bases from J; bases unmatched to any gene: 19. The CDR3 here is CAWSNEARTSGEPVDTQYF. The CDR3 nucleotides are TGTGCCTGGAGTAACGAGGCCCGGACTAGCGGTGAACCGGTAGATACGCAGTATTTT.

The chain combines TRBV24-1 with TRBJ2-2; D perhaps matches TRBD2 (6 bases). V gave up 9 bases and J gave up 3 bases, with 19 bases separating them. Germline V gene data show CDR1 as KGHDR and CDR2 as SFDVKD. The CDR3 contains 16 residues. The CDR3 spells CATGSGGLGYTGELFF. CDR3 in DNA: TGTGCCACCGGCAGCGGAGGGTTGGGATACACCGGGGAGCTGTTTTTT.

The chain uses TRBV7-9 and TRBJ2-1, with D uncertain. There are 14 residues in the CDR3. CDR1 and CDR2 from the germline V gene are SEHNR and FQNEAQ (reference sequence). V lost 0 bases and J lost 5, with 8 bases in between. CDR3 bases: TGTGCCAGCAGCTTAGCTGTTGGGGACAATGAGCAGTTCTTC. Amino acids: CASSLAVGDNEQFF.

The chain is built from TRBV6-2 or TRBV6-3 and TRBJ2-5; TRBD2 aligns across 8 bases. Germline V lookup: CDR1 MNHEY, CDR2 SVGEGT. This CDR3 contains 15 residues. Trimming at V came to 2 bases and at J to 4 bases, leaving 6 bases not matched to a gene. CDR3 coding DNA: TGTGCCAGCAGTTACGCGGGGGGTCGGGGAGAGACCCAGTACTTC. It yields the protein CASSYAGGRGETQYF.

The gene calls are TRBV6-5 and TRBJ2-4; D ambiguous. Per the germline V gene, CDR1 is MNHEY and CDR2 is SVGAGI. V was pared by 0 bases and J by 0 bases, with 9 bases between. The CDR3 loop spans 16 amino acids. The CDR3 loop reads CASSYSVTLAKNIQYF. CDR3 bases: TGTGCCAGCAGTTACTCGGTTACGCTAGCCAAAAACATTCAGTACTTC.

V gene TRBV5-5 combines with J gene TRBJ2-5; no firm D call. Germline V gives CDR1 SGHKS, CDR2 YYEKEE (reference sequence). Trimming removed 2 bases from V and 2 bases from J, with 10 bases in between. The CDR3 is made up of 14 amino acids. CDR3 amino acids: CASSFPFLQETQYF. The DNA of the CDR3 is TGTGCCAGCAGCTTCCCGTTCCTTCAAGAGACCCAGTACTTC.

The V gene is TRBV12-3 or TRBV12-4, the J gene TRBJ2-1; D assignment may be TRBD1 or TRBD2 (5 bases each). The V end lost 10 bases, the J end lost 3 bases, and 19 bases lay between the germline ends. This CDR3 spans 15 amino acids. CDR3 DNA: TGTGCCACCCTTGTGGGGGTCCCAAACTACAATGAGCAGTTCTTC. This gives the protein CATLVGVPNYNEQFF.

This sequence joins TRBV28 and TRBJ1-2, with a tentative D call TRBD1 (6 bases). V lost 3 bases and J 3 bases, leaving 17 bases between the germline ends. From germline, CDR1 is MDHEN and CDR2 SYDVKM. This CDR3 spans 16 amino acids. CDR3 coding DNA: TGTGCCAGCAGTTTCATCGCAGGGGAGGTAGACTATGGCTACACCTTC. Residues: CASSFIAGEVDYGYTF.

The chain links TRBV2 to TRBJ2-2; 9 bases are a match to TRBD2. This CDR3 has 16 residues. With 11 bases clipped from V and 1 base from J, the junction kept 11 bases outside the gene matches. Germline V gives CDR1 SNHLY, CDR2 FYNNEI. CDR3 protein: CAFSFSSGGNTGELFF. Here the CDR3 DNA reads TGTGCCTTCAGTTTTAGTAGCGGGGGGAACACCGGGGAGCTGTTTTTT.

The chain has TRBV5-1 and TRBJ2-5; D is possibly TRBD1 (6 bases). V gave up 4 bases and J gave up 1 base, with 32 bases separating them. CDR1 is SGHRS, CDR2 YFSETQ, per germline. CDR3 length: 21 amino acids. The CDR3: CASSIGLKTRAGDKIQETQYF. The CDR3 region has the DNA TGCGCCAGCAGCATTGGGCTCAAAACCCGGGCAGGGGATAAGATCCAAGAGACCCAGTACTTC.

The gene calls are TRBV10-3 and TRBJ1-1; D gene unclear. The CDR3 extends over 11 amino acids. V lost 0 bases and J 5 bases, leaving 1 base between the germline ends. Germline V CDR1 and CDR2: ENHRY, SYGVKD. CDR3 loop: CAISESTEAFF. In nucleotides, the CDR3 is TGTGCCATCAGTGAGTCGACTGAAGCTTTCTTT.

Regarding this clonotype: A read error may produce the germline difference seen at one junction end. V usage is TRBV6-2 or TRBV6-3 and J usage is TRBJ2-1, with a possible D match to TRBD2 (6 bases). Looked up from germline, CDR1 is MNHEY and CDR2 is SVGEGT. The CDR3 loop spans 12 amino acids. The CDR3 loop reads CASRRDRALEIF. CDR3 nucleotide sequence: TGTGCCAGCAGGCGGGACCGGGCCTTGGAAATCTTC.

This clonotype was observed a few times. The rearrangement joins TRBV5-6 to TRBJ2-6; 7 nucleotides align to TRBD1. The CDR3 loop spans 16 amino acids. Germline V gene sequence: CDR1 SGHDT, CDR2 YYEEEE. Trimming cost V 4 bases and J 2 bases; bases outside gene matches: 6. The CDR3, as DNA: TGTGCCAGCAGCCCGATCGACAGGGCTGGGGCCAACGTCCTGACTTTC. Translation: CASSPIDRAGANVLTF.